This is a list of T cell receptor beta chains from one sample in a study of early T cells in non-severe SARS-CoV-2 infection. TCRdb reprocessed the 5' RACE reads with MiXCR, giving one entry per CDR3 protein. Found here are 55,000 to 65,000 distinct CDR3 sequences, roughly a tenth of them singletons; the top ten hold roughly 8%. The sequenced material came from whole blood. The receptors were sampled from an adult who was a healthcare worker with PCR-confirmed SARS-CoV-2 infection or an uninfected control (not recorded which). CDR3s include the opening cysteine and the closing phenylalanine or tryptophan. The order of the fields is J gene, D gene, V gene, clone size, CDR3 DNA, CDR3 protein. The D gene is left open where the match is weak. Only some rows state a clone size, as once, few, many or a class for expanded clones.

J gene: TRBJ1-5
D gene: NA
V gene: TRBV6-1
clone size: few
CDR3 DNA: TGTGCCAGCATGAAGACAGGTGGTCAGCCCCAGCATTTT
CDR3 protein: CASMKTGGQPQHF

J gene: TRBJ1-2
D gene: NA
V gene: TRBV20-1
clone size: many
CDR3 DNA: TGCAGTGTCCCGGGACAAGCAATGAGTGCGGGCGGCTACACCTTC
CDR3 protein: CSVPGQAMSAGGYTF

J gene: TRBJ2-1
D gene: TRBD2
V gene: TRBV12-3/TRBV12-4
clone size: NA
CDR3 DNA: TGTGCCAGCAGCTACCCTAGCGGGAGCTGGAATGAGCAGTTCTTC
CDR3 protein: CASSYPSGSWNEQFF

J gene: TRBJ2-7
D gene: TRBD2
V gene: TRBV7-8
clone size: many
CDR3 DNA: TGTGCCAGCAGCTCCAGGGGACTAGCTTTCTACGAGCAGTACTTC
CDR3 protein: CASSSRGLAFYEQYF

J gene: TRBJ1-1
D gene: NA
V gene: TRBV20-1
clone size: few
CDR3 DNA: TGCAGCTTGACCCAGGGGTACACTGAAGCTTTCTTT
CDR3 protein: CSLTQGYTEAFF

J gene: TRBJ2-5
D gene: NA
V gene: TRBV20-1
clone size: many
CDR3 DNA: TGCAGTGCTAGGGAGGTCGGGAGAGGGGGGCGAGAGACCCAGTACTTC
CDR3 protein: CSAREVGRGGRETQYF

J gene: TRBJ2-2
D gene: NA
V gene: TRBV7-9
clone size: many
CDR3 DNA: TGTGCCAGCAGCTTAGCAGGCAGCACCAGGGCGCCCGGGGAGCTGTTTTTT
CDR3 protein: CASSLAGSTRAPGELFF

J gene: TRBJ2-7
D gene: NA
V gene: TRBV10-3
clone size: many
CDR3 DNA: TGTGCCACTTCAGTTATCGAGCCTCGAAAGGCCGAGCAGTACTTC
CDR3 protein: CATSVIEPRKAEQYF

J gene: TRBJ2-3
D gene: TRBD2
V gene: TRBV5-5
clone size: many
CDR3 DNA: TGTGCCAGCAGTTCGGGACTAGCGGGAGCTGCAGATACGCAGTATTTT
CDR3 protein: CASSSGLAGAADTQYF

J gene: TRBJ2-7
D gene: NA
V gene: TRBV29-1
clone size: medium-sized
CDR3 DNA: TGCAGCGTTGAGTCTCAGGGCTCCTACGAGCAGTACTTC
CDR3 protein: CSVESQGSYEQYF

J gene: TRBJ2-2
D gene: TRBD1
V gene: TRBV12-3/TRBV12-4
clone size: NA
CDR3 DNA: TGTGCCAGCAGTTTAGCATTATGGCTCCAAGGGGGCCACGGGGAGCTGTTTTTT
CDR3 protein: CASSLALWLQGGHGELFF

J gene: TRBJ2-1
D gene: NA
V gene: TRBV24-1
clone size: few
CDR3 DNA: TGTGCCACCAGTGATGGGGGCTACAATGAGCAGTTCTTC
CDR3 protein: CATSDGGYNEQFF

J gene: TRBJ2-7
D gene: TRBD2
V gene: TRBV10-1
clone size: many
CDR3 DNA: TGCGCCAGCAGTGATGGGGGACTAGCGAGCTCCTACGAGCAGTACTTC
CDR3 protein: CASSDGGLASSYEQYF

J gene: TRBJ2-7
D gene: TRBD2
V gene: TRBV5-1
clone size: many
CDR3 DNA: TGCGCCAGCAGGGCTAGCGGGAGCAACCCCTACGAGCAGTACTTC
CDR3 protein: CASRASGSNPYEQYF

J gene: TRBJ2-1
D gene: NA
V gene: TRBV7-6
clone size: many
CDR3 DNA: TGTGCCAGCAGCTTAGGGGGGTTCTCCTACAATGAGCAGTTCTTC
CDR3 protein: CASSLGGFSYNEQFF

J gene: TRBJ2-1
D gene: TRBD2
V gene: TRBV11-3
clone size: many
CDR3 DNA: TGTGCCCATCACTCACTAGCGGATTACCCCCTTGACAATGAGCAGTTCTTC
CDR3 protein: CAHHSLADYPLDNEQFF

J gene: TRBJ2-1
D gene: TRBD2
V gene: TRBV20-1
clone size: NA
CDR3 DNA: TGCAGTGCCCCGGGGGGGACTCACAATGAGCAGTTCTTC
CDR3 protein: CSAPGGTHNEQFF

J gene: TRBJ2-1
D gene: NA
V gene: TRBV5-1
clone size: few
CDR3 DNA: TGCGCCAGCAGCTTGGAGAGAGCCACCCTGTACAATGAGCAGTTCTTC
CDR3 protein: CASSLERATLYNEQFF

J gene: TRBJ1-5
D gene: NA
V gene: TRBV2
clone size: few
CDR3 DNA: TGTGCCAGCAGTGGCAGGGAGAATCAGCCCCAGCATTTT
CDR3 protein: CASSGRENQPQHF

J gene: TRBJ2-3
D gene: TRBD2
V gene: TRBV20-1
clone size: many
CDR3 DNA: TGCAGTGCCGGACTAGCTTCAGATACGCAGTATTTT
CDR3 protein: CSAGLASDTQYF

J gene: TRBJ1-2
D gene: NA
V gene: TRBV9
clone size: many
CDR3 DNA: TGTGCCAGCAGCGTCGGTCTGGCCAGTAACTATGGCTACACCTTC
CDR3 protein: CASSVGLASNYGYTF

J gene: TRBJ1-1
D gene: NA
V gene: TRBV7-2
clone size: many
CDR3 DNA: TGTGCCAGCAGCTTAAGTGCCGGAACTGAAGCTTTCTTT
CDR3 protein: CASSLSAGTEAFF

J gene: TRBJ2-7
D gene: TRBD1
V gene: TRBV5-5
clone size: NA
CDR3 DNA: TGTGCCAGCAGACCGGACAGGGCGCGCTACGAGCAGTACTTC
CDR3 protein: CASRPDRARYEQYF

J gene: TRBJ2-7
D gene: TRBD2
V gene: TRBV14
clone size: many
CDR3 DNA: TGTGCCAGCAGCCAAGAAAGCGGGAGTGCCTACGAGCAGTACTTC
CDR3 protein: CASSQESGSAYEQYF

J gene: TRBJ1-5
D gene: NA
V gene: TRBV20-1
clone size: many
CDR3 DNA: TGCAGTGCTAGAGGGTTGGGTTCCCAGCCCCAGCATTTT
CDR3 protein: CSARGLGSQPQHF

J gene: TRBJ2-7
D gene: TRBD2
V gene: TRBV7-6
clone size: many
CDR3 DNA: TGTGCCAGCAGCTTGGGACTAGCGGGGTCCTACGAGCAGTACTTC
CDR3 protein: CASSLGLAGSYEQYF

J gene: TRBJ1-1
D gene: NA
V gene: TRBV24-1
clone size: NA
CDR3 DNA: TGTGCCACCAGTTGGAGGCTCAAAACACTGAAGCTTTTCTTT
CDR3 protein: CATSWRLKTLKLFF

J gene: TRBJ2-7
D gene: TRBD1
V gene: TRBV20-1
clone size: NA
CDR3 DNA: TGCAGTGCTAGAGATTGGGATGGGACAGGGTGGTTC
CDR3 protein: CSARDWDGTGWF

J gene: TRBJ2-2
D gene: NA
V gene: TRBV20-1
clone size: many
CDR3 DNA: TGCAGTGCTAGAGATAAGTCGAGGGAGACGACCGGGGAGCTGTTTTTT
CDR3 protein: CSARDKSRETTGELFF

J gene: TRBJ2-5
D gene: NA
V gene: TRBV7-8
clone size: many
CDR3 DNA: TGTGCCAGCAGCTTAGCGAGGAGACTATGGACAGAGACCCAGTACTTC
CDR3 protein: CASSLARRLWTETQYF

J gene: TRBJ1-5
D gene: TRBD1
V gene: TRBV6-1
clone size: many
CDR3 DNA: TGTGCCAGCAGTGAAGTCCGACAGGGGGGAACGGCGAAGCCCCAGCATTTT
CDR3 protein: CASSEVRQGGTAKPQHF

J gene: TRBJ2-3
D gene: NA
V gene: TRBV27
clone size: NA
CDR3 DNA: TGTGCCAGCAGTTTTATCCTATCAGATACGCAGTATTTT
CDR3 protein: CASSFILSDTQYF

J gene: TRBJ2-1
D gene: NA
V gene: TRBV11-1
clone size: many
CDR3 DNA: TGTGCCAGCAGCTTAGTAGGGCTAGCTTCCTACAATGAGCAGTTCTTC
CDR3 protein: CASSLVGLASYNEQFF

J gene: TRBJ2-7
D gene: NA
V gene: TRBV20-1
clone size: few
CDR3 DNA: TGCAGTGCTAAATTAGACTCCTACGAGCAGTACTTC
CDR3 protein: CSAKLDSYEQYF

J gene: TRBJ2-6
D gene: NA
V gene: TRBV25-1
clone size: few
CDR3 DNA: TGTGCCAGCAGAGATCCTGGGGCCAACGTCCTGACTTTC
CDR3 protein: CASRDPGANVLTF

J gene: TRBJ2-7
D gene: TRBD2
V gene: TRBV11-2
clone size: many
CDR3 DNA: TGTGCCAGCAGCTTAGTTTCCAGCGGGAGGGCCTTATACTTC
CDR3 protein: CASSLVSSGRALYF

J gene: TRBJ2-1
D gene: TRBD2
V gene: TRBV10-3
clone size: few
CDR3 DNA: TGTGCCATCAGTGAGATACCTAGCGGGAGTACCCACAATGAGCAGTTCTTC
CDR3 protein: CAISEIPSGSTHNEQFF

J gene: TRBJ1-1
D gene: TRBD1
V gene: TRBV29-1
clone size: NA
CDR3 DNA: TGCAGCGTTTGGGACAGCTTCCCGAACACTGAAGCTTTCTTT
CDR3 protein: CSVWDSFPNTEAFF

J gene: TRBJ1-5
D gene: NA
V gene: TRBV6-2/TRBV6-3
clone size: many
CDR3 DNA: TGTGCCAGCAGTTTCCCCCTGGACATTCAGCCCCAGCATTTT
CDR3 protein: CASSFPLDIQPQHF

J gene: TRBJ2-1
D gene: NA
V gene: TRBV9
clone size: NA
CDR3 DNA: TGTGCCAGCAGCGTAGCCCTTTACAATGAGCAGTTCTTC
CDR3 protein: CASSVALYNEQFF

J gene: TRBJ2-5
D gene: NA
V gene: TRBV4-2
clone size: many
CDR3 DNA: TGTGCCAGCAGCCAACCGTCCGAGGGGGTGGAGACCCAGTACTTC
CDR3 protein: CASSQPSEGVETQYF

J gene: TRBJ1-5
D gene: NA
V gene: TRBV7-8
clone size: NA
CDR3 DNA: TGTGCCAGCAGCTTAGATGGGTCTCCTAGTTTT
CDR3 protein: CASSLDGSPSF

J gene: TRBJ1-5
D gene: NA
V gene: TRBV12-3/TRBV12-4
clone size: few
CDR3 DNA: TGTGCCAGCAGTTTAATGGGGGTTGGCAATCAGCCCCAGCATTTT
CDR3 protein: CASSLMGVGNQPQHF

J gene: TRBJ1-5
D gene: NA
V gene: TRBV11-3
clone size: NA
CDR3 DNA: TGTGCCAGCAGCTTATTGGTCTATCAGCCCCAGCATTTT
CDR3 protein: CASSLLVYQPQHF

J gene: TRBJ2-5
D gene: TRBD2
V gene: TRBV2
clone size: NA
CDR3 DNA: TGTGCCAGCGAAGGACTAGCGGTTAAGGGAGGAGAGACCCAGTACTTC
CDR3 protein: CASEGLAVKGGETQYF

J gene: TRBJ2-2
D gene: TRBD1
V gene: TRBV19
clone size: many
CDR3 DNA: TGTGCCACGAGACAGGGATGGACCGGGGAGCTGTTTTTT
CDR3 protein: CATRQGWTGELFF

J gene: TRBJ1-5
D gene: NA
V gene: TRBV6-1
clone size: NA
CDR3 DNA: TGTGCCAGCAGTGAAGGTTTGCGGCAGCCCCAGCATTTT
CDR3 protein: CASSEGLRQPQHF

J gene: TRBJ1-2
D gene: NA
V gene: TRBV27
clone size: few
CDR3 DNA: TGTGCCAGCAGTTTCGTGGGTAACGACTATGGCTACACCTTC
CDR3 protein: CASSFVGNDYGYTF

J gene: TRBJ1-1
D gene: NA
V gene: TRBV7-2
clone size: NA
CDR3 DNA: TGTGCCAGCAGCTTAGAGGGTGAAACTGAAGCTTTCTTT
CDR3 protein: CASSLEGETEAFF

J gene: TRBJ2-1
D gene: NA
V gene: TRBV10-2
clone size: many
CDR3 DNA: TGCGCCAGCAGTGGGGAGACCCGCACCTTTATCAATGAGCAGTTCTTC
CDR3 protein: CASSGETRTFINEQFF

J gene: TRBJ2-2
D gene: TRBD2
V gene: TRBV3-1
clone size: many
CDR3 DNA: TGTGCCAGCAGCCAGACTAGCGGGGCGAACACCGGGGAGCTGTTTTTT
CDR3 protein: CASSQTSGANTGELFF